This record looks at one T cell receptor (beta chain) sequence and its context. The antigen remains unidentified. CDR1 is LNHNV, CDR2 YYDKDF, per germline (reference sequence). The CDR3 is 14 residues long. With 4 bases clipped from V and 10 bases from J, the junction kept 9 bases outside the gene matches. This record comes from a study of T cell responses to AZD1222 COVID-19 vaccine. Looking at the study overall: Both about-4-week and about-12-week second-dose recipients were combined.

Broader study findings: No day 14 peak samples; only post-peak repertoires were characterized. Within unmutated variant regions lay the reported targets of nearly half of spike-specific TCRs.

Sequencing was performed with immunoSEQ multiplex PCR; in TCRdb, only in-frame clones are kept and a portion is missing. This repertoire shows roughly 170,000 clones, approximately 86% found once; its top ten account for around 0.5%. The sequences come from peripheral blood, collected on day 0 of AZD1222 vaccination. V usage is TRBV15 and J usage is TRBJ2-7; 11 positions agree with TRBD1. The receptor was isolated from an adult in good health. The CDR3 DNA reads TGTGCCACCAGCAAGGGACAGGGGGTATCGGACCAGTACTTC. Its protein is CATSKGQGVSDQYF.